This T cell receptor beta chain was found in a study of T cells in Graves' hyperthyroidism and ophthalmopathy. Turning to the study itself: Peripheral blood sampling occurred at initial diagnosis, before any treatment.

Used for diagnoses were clinical symptoms, serum thyroxine and TRAb, thyroid ultrasound and orbital computed tomography. This clonotype appeared many times. What it recognizes is unknown. The CDR3 regions of TCR beta were amplified from RNA transcripts. Researchers ran a first-round RT-PCR on the TCR CDR3 using the HTBI primer set. TCRdb independently ran MiXCR on the multiplex PCR reads; one entry per CDR3 protein. This table holds approximately 690,000 distinct CDR3 sequences, approximately 15% found once. Findings and limits, study-wide: The model foresaw ophthalmopathy a median around 6 months prior to onset. The majority of expanded thyroid clonotypes above 0.001 also appeared in blood.

The CDR3 is 11 amino acids. The trim removed 0 bases at V and 15 bases at J, leaving 4 bases unmatched. In germline, CDR1 is GTSNPN, CDR2 SVGIG (reference sequence). The receptor was derived from a woman in her forties or fifties with Graves' ophthalmopathy. The sample comprised blood. The chain carries TRBV30 and TRBJ2-1; 8 positions agree with TRBD2. The CDR3 coding sequence is TGTGCCTGGAGTGTAGCGGGAGAAGGGTTCTTC. Translating gives CAWSVAGEGFF. The full variable domain, completed using reference TRBV30 and TRBJ2-1, is SQTIHQWPATLVQPVGSPLSLECTVEGTSNPNLYWYRQAAGRGLQLLFYSVGIGQISSEVPQNLSASRPQDRQFILSSKKLLLSDSGFYLCAWSVAGEGFFGPGTRLTVL.